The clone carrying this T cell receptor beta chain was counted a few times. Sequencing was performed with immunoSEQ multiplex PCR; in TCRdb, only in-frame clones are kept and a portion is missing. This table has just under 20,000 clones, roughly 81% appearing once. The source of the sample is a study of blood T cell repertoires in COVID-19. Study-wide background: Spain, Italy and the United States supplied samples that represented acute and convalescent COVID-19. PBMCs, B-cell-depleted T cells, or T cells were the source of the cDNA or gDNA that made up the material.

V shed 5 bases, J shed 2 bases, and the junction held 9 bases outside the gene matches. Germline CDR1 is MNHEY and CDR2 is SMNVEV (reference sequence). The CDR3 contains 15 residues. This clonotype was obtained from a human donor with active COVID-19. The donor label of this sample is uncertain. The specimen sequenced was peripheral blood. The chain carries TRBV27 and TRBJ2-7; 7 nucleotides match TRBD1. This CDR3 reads CASSRKGQGAYEQYF. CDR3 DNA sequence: TGTGCCAGCAGTCGTAAAGGGCAGGGGGCCTACGAGCAGTACTTC.